Shown below are 22 T cell receptor beta chains from a single sample sequenced in a study of technical replicates of blood from a handful of donors. Clones were read by immunoSEQ multiplex PCR, and TCRdb kept only the in-frame ones, dropping some. Here the sample spans under 80,000 clones, around nine tenths being singletons. Material: PBMCs. The source is a human donor in good health. Some clones in this sample may be carry-over from other donors' samples.

J is TRBJ1-1 and V is TRBV7-6; D unresolved. Germline V gene lookup returns CDR1 SGHVS and CDR2 FNYEAQ. The ends were cut back, 0 bases at V and 6 bases at J, with 8 bases in the middle. The CDR3 runs 13 residues. This CDR3 is CASSLALRAEAFF. CDR3 sequence (DNA): TGTGCCAGCAGCTTAGCGTTGAGGGCTGAAGCTTTCTTT.

The chain carries TRBV4-2 and TRBJ2-5; 12 bases agree with TRBD2. CDR3 size: 19 residues. The ends lost 3 bases at V and 2 bases at J; junction bases unmatched: 13. Germline CDR1 LGHNA, CDR2 YNFKEQ. The CDR3 loop is CASSQADRRTSGNQETQYF. The CDR3 coding sequence is TGTGCCAGCAGCCAGGCCGACCGACGGACTAGCGGGAATCAAGAGACCCAGTACTTC.

This chain joins TRBV11-1 and TRBJ2-1; 7 nucleotides align to TRBD2. The CDR3 loop spans 16 amino acids. Germline CDR1 and CDR2: SGHAT and FQDESV (reference sequence). V was pared by 0 bases and J by 8 bases, with 10 bases of the junction left unmatched. For the CDR3, the DNA is TGTGCCAGCAGCTTAGCACCTAGCGGCGCAGTGGATGAGCAGTTCTTC. It specifies CASSLAPSGAVDEQFF.

CDR3 region: CASSYSRVGTQYF. The CDR3 bases are TGTGCCAGCAGTTACTCCCGGGTTGGTACGCAGTATTTT. V gene TRBV6-5 combines with J gene TRBJ2-3; the D is unclear. Trimming cost V 0 bases and J 8 bases, with 9 bases left between them. The CDR3 is 13 residues long. Germline values: CDR1 MNHEY, CDR2 SVGAGI.

J is TRBJ1-5 and V is TRBV19; D gene uncertain. There are 16 residues in the CDR3. V dropped 7 bases and J dropped 0 bases, with 16 bases sitting between them. Looked up from germline, CDR1 is LNHDA and CDR2 is SQIVND (reference sequence). The CDR3 DNA sequence: TGTGCCAGTAACCCAGGCAGGAAAAATAGCAATCAGCCCCAGCATTTT. This translates into CASNPGRKNSNQPQHF. The full variable domain, in which reference TRBV19 and TRBJ1-5 provide the parts outside the CDR3, is DGGITQSPKYLFRKEGQNVTLSCEQNLNHDAMYWYRQDPGQGLRLIYYSQIVNDFQKGDIAEGYSVSREKKESFPLTVTSAQKNPTAFYLCASNPGRKNSNQPQHFGDGTRLSIL.

The chain recombines TRBV7-2 with TRBJ1-2; D uncertain. This CDR3 region has 13 residues. Germline lookup yields CDR1 SGHTA and CDR2 FQGNSA. V dropped 4 bases and J dropped 8 bases, with 14 bases sitting between them. The CDR3 coding sequence is TGTGCCAGCAGCTCGACACAAAGTTACGGCTACACCTTC. Protein product: CASSSTQSYGYTF. The complete variable domain, with remaining parts taken from reference TRBV7-2 and TRBJ1-2, reads GAGVSQSPSNKVTEKGKDVELRCDPISGHTALYWYRQSLGQGLEFLIYFQGNSAPDKSGLPSDRFSAERTGGSVSTLTIQRTQQEDSAVYLCASSSTQSYGYTFGSGTRLTVV.

Written as DNA, the CDR3 is TGCGCCAGCAGCTACACAGGGAACACCGGGGAGCTGTTTTTT. It yields the protein CASSYTGNTGELFF. The chain has TRBV4-3 and TRBJ2-2, with D perhaps matching TRBD1 (5 bases). CDR3 length: 14 residues. Trimming took 5 bases from V and 1 from J, leaving 8 bases between them. Germline values: CDR1 LGHNA, CDR2 YSLEER.

This clone was found once. V and J are TRBV7-3 and TRBJ2-7; TRBD2 agrees at 10 bases. Germline V gene lookup returns CDR1 SGHTA and CDR2 FQGTGA. V was pared by 1 base and J by 7 bases, with 7 bases of the junction left unmatched. This CDR3 contains 15 residues. The CDR3 loop reads CASSLRLAGAREQYF. DNA of the CDR3: TGTGCCAGCAGCTTAAGGCTAGCGGGAGCACGGGAGCAGTACTTC.

Notes on this clone: The junction departs from germline at one end; a sequencing error may be responsible. V is TRBV6-1 and J is TRBJ1-1; 9 nucleotides line up with TRBD1. The CDR3 spans 13 residues. The V gene's germline CDR1 is MNHNS and CDR2 SASEGT. The CDR3 spells CASTEQGAREAFF. The CDR3 bases are TGTGCCAGCACTGAACAGGGGGCGCGGGAAGCTTTCTTT.

CDR3 DNA sequence: TGCGCCAGCAGCCCTCCCGCTAGCCGGGGAGATACGCAGTATTTT. It specifies CASSPPASRGDTQYF. The rearrangement links TRBV5-1 to TRBJ2-3; D perhaps matches TRBD2 (5 bases). Trimming shortened V by 4 bases and J by 5 bases, and 17 bases separated the two germline ends. The CDR3 spans 15 residues. Germline values: CDR1 SGHRS, CDR2 YFSETQ.

The J gene is TRBJ1-1, the V gene TRBV5-1, with TRBD1 matching over 9 bases. The CDR3 totals 17 residues. CDR1 and CDR2 (germline): SGHRS, YFSETQ. The ends lost 0 bases at V and 1 base at J; junction bases unmatched: 7. CDR3 residues: CASSLGPGTGSNTEAFF. CDR3 in DNA: TGCGCCAGCAGCTTGGGGCCCGGGACAGGGTCGAACACTGAAGCTTTCTTT.

The chain joins TRBV5-1 to TRBJ1-1, with D perhaps TRBD1 (5 bases). This CDR3 has 15 amino acids. Trimming pared 4 bases from V and 3 bases from J, leaving 16 bases between. Germline V CDR1 and CDR2: SGHRS, YFSETQ. The CDR3 loop reads CASSPQEGGDTEAFF. CDR3 sequence (DNA): TGCGCCAGCAGCCCCCAAGAGGGAGGGGACACTGAAGCTTTCTTT.

J is TRBJ2-2 and V is TRBV5-4; TRBD2 agrees at 8 bases. V lost 1 base to trimming and J lost 2 bases; unmatched junction nucleotides: 7. Germline V gene sequence: CDR1 SGHNT, CDR2 YYREEE (reference sequence). This CDR3 is 17 amino acids long. CDR3 nucleotide sequence: TGTGCCAGCAGCTTGTTTTTGCTAGCGGGTAACACCGGGGAGCTGTTTTTT. Translation gives CASSLFLLAGNTGELFF.

This clone was counted only a few times. The chain recombines TRBV6-1 with TRBJ2-7; tentative D call: TRBD2 (5 bases). The germline V and J ends were trimmed by 4 bases and 4 bases, with 11 bases remaining between them. Germline V gives CDR1 MNHNS, CDR2 SASEGT. CDR3 size: 13 residues. Here the CDR3 DNA reads TGTGCCAGCAGTGGAGCGAGGAGGTACGAGCAGTACTTC. Protein sequence: CASSGARRYEQYF.

In its sample, this clone was seen a few times. The V and J genes are TRBV30 and TRBJ2-3; D remains unclear. The CDR3 runs to 13 residues. The V end was cut by 0 bases, the J end by 4 bases, with 8 bases between. Germline V gene data show CDR1 as GTSNPN and CDR2 as SVGIG (reference sequence). CDR3 amino acids: CAWSVRRADTQYF. CDR3 coding DNA: TGTGCCTGGAGTGTACGTCGCGCAGATACGCAGTATTTT.

As concerns this clone: The sample carries other DNA sequences with the same CDR3. J is TRBJ2-7 and V is TRBV4-3; TRBD2 might be the D (6 bases). V was pared by 0 bases and J by 2 bases, with 8 bases between. The CDR3 loop spans 14 amino acids. CDR1 and CDR2 (germline): LGHNA, YSLEER. CDR3 in DNA: TGCGCCAGCAGCCAAGATCGGGGGACCTACGAGCAGTACTTC. It is translated as CASSQDRGTYEQYF.

This clone was seen only once. The chain recombines TRBV5-1 with TRBJ2-7, with 8 bases that match TRBD1. CDR3 length equals 15 residues. Trimming at V came to 2 bases and at J to 0 bases, leaving 4 bases not matched to a gene. Germline assignment: CDR1 SGHRS and CDR2 YFSETQ. CDR3 DNA sequence: TGCGCCAGCAGCTTACAGGGGGTCGGCTCCTACGAGCAGTACTTC. It encodes CASSLQGVGSYEQYF.

V and J are TRBV4-3 and TRBJ1-2; no reliable D call. Trimming shortened V by 0 bases and J by 8 bases, and 10 bases separated the two germline ends. The CDR3 loop spans 13 amino acids. CDR1 and CDR2 (germline): LGHNA, YSLEER. This CDR3 is CASSQDRGGGYTF. The DNA for the CDR3 is TGCGCCAGCAGCCAAGATCGGGGAGGGGGCTACACCTTC.

V gene TRBV4-1 combines with J gene TRBJ2-2, with 8 bases matching TRBD2. The V segment lost 5 bases and the J segment 6 bases; nucleotides outside the gene matches: 11. This CDR3 region has 16 residues. Germline assignment: CDR1 MGHRA and CDR2 YSYEKL. CDR3 in amino acids: CASSAPGLVYSGELFF. CDR3 nucleotides: TGCGCCAGCAGCGCTCCGGGACTAGTCTATTCCGGGGAGCTGTTTTTT.

The genes are TRBV5-1 and TRBJ2-1, with 8 bases that match TRBD2. CDR1 is SGHRS and CDR2 is YFSETQ in the germline V gene. V shed 5 bases and J 3 bases; nucleotides not matched to a gene: 10. The CDR3 length is 16 residues. The CDR3 is CASSLRGGENYNEQFF. DNA for the CDR3: TGCGCCAGCAGTCTACGGGGGGGCGAGAACTACAATGAGCAGTTCTTC.

V is TRBV5-4 and J is TRBJ1-2; 7 bases are shared with TRBD1. The germline V gene encodes CDR1 SGHNT and CDR2 YYREEE (reference sequence). J lost 6 bases, V lost 0 bases, and 5 bases had no gene match. This CDR3 contains 14 residues. CDR3 bases: TGTGCCAGCAGCTTGGTTAGGGGGCAGGATGGCTACACCTTC. Encoded protein: CASSLVRGQDGYTF.

This chain uses TRBV6-1 with TRBJ1-3; no definite D call. The germline gives CDR1 MNHNS, CDR2 SASEGT. Trimming left V 4 bases short and J 1 base short, with 11 bases between. The CDR3 extends over 15 amino acids. The CDR3 loop reads CASSVKGESGNTIYF. The CDR3 DNA sequence: TGTGCCAGCAGTGTGAAAGGAGAGTCTGGAAACACCATATATTTT.